These 19 T cell receptor beta chains were sequenced from one sample in a study of monozygotic twins with inflammatory bowel disease. From its re-call of the 5' RACE reads, TCRdb lists each CDR3 protein once, without DNA. The sample spans about 210,000 distinct CDR3 sequences; the ten largest clones claim around 7.6%. Sequenced material: blood. These receptors were taken from a human donor with ulcerative colitis or Crohn's disease, or a healthy co-twin of an affected twin (not recorded which).

The V gene is TRBV18, the J gene TRBJ2-2; TCRdb picks TRBD2, but there is no DNA to check that call. The CDR3 sequence is 16 residues long. The germline CDR1 and CDR2 sequences are KGHSH and LQKENI. The CDR3 protein is CASSPRPGLNTGELFF. The full variable domain, its missing parts supplied by reference TRBV18 and TRBJ2-2, is NAGVMQNPRHLVRRRGQEARLRCSPMKGHSHVYWYRQLPEEGLKFMVYLQKENIIDESGMPKERFSAEFPKEGPSILRIQQVVRGDSAAYFCASSPRPGLNTGELFFGEGSRLTVL.

The CDR3 loop is CASSPQRAAYNSPLHF. The genes are TRBV12-3 or TRBV12-4 and TRBJ1-6. The CDR3 runs 16 residues.

The chain is built from TRBV10-2 and TRBJ2-7; TCRdb lists TRBD1, though no DNA is available to test this call. The CDR3 has 13 residues. Germline CDR1 is WSHSY and CDR2 is SAAADI. The CDR3 protein is CASSDNRPYEQYF.

V and J are TRBV4-1 and TRBJ1-4; TCRdb lists TRBD1, though no DNA is available to test this call. The CDR3 covers 15 residues. Germline V gives CDR1 MGHRA, CDR2 YSYEKL. CDR3 protein: CASSQEDRFNEKLFF.

The chain is built from TRBV7-2 and TRBJ2-2; TCRdb lists TRBD2, though no DNA is available to test this call. Per the germline V gene, CDR1 is SGHTA and CDR2 is FQGNSA. The CDR3 contains 17 residues. CDR3 region: CASSWERGGPNTGELFF.

The gene calls are TRBV5-1 and TRBJ2-1. CDR1 and CDR2 (germline): SGHRS, YFSETQ. The CDR3 contains 13 residues. The CDR3 loop reads CASRPWTGNEQFF.

J is TRBJ2-7 and V is TRBV7-2; TCRdb proposes TRBD2, but this gene call is untestable without DNA. This CDR3 has 15 amino acids. CDR1 SGHTA and CDR2 FQGNSA come from the germline V gene. This CDR3 reads CASSLAGTSGYEQYF.

The chain has TRBV7-9 and TRBJ1-1; TCRdb's D gene call, TRBD1, goes unchecked for lack of DNA. The length of the CDR3 is 13 residues. From germline, CDR1 is SEHNR and CDR2 FQNEAQ (reference sequence). The CDR3 region is CASSLEGGPEAFF.

The chain carries TRBV7-3 and TRBJ2-3; TCRdb designates TRBD2, a call that cannot be tested without DNA. CDR3 length: 15 amino acids. Germline loops: CDR1 SGHTA, CDR2 FQGTGA. The CDR3 protein is CASSLGTPAADTQYF.

The CDR3 is CASRAFPDRPRWTDTQYF. The chain couples TRBV28 to TRBJ2-3; lacking DNA, the TRBD1 call made by TCRdb goes unchecked. Germline CDR1 is MDHEN and CDR2 is SYDVKM. The CDR3 has 18 residues.

V usage is TRBV2 and J usage is TRBJ2-4; checking the TCRdb D call of TRBD1 is not possible without DNA. Germline CDR1 and CDR2: SNHLY and FYNNEI. CDR3 length: 14 amino acids. The CDR3 here is CASSLLRDPNIQYF.

The chain links TRBV3-1 to TRBJ1-2; TCRdb's D call, TRBD1, is unchecked because there is no DNA. The germline V gene has CDR1 LGHDT and CDR2 YNNKEL (reference sequence). The CDR3 runs 13 residues. This CDR3 reads CASSQGTGDGYTF.

The V call is TRBV7-2, the J call TRBJ2-1; TCRdb names TRBD1, which stays unverified in the absence of DNA. Germline loops: CDR1 SGHTA, CDR2 FQGNSA. This CDR3 contains 16 residues. CDR3 sequence reads: CASSSRGGNAYNEQFF.

V and J are TRBV12-3 or TRBV12-4 and TRBJ2-2; TCRdb names TRBD2, which stays unverified in the absence of DNA. The CDR3 contains 15 residues. CDR3 loop: CASTVAGGTTGELFF.

This chain connects TRBV12-3 or TRBV12-4 to TRBJ2-2; TCRdb lists TRBD1, though no DNA is available to test this call. This CDR3 has 15 amino acids. The chain's CDR3 is CASSSSSGGRGELFF.

The genes are TRBV29-1 and TRBJ2-7. The CDR3 loop spans 12 amino acids. Germline values: CDR1 SQVTM, CDR2 ANQGSEA. CDR3: CSVWTASYEQYF.

This chain uses TRBV5-4 with TRBJ2-6. CDR1 is SGHNT, CDR2 YYREEE, per germline (reference sequence). The CDR3 is 15 amino acids. This CDR3 reads CASSFGEAGANVLTF.

The chain is built from TRBV14 and TRBJ2-3; the TRBD1 assignment by TCRdb is unverifiable without DNA. The V gene's germline CDR1 is SGHDN and CDR2 FVKESK. The CDR3 sequence is 13 residues long. CDR3 loop: CASSQLGADTQYF.

The V and J genes are TRBV6-5 and TRBJ1-1; TCRdb calls TRBD1, which cannot be checked without DNA. Germline lookup yields CDR1 MNHEY and CDR2 SVGAGI. The CDR3 is made up of 14 amino acids. This CDR3 reads CASSYGGSEFEAFF.